The 31 T cell receptor beta chains presented below share a single source sample, sequenced in a study of Ad26.COV2.S vaccination and SARS-CoV-2 variants. TCRdb keeps only in-frame clones here, not all; method: immunoSEQ multiplex PCR. The sample holds more than 300,000 clones, just under 85% seen once. Treatment: around 19 received Ad26.COV2.S at low or high dose, single or two shots; 5 received placebo; per-sample allocation not given. Following the first vaccine or placebo injection, samples were taken on day 63. Sequenced here: peripheral blood, sampled in a trial of Ad26.COV2.S vaccine versus placebo. The source of these receptors is a person aged 18-60 years who received the Ad26.COV2.S COVID-19 vaccine or a placebo.

The V gene is TRBV4-2, the J gene TRBJ2-1, with 13 bases identical to TRBD2. The CDR3 spans 18 residues. Trimming cost V 4 bases and J 0 bases; bases outside gene matches: 6. Germline V gene lookup returns CDR1 LGHNA and CDR2 YNFKEQ. CDR3 DNA: TGTGCCAGCAGCCCGGGACTAGCGGGGTCCCGCTCCTACAATGAGCAGTTCTTC. Translation gives CASSPGLAGSRSYNEQFF.

The V and J genes are TRBV12-3 or TRBV12-4 and TRBJ2-3; 8 bases agree with TRBD2. CDR3 length equals 12 residues. The ends lost 3 bases at V and 8 bases at J; junction bases unmatched: 1. The DNA for the CDR3 is TGTGCCAGCAGTTTGACTAGCGTTACGCAGTATTTT. It codes for CASSLTSVTQYF.

V usage is TRBV2 and J usage is TRBJ1-5, with D tentatively TRBD1 (6 bases). The germline V gene has CDR1 SNHLY and CDR2 FYNNEI. V was trimmed by 6 bases and J by 2 bases, leaving 8 bases between them. The length of the CDR3 is 13 residues. The CDR3 sequence is CASRDSRNQPQHF. Written as DNA, the CDR3 is TGTGCCAGCAGGGACAGTCGCAATCAGCCCCAGCATTTT.

The chain employs TRBV7-9 and TRBJ1-1, with 8 bases matching TRBD1. In germline, CDR1 is SEHNR, CDR2 FQNEAQ (reference sequence). This CDR3 region has 13 residues. J was trimmed by 3 bases and V by 5 bases; bases with no gene match: 2. CDR3 in amino acids: CASSGQGDTEAFF. In nucleotides, the CDR3 is TGTGCCAGCAGCGGACAGGGAGACACTGAAGCTTTCTTT. Using reference TRBV7-9 and TRBJ1-1 for the parts outside the CDR3, the full variable domain is DTGVSQNPRHKITKRGQNVTFRCDPISEHNRLYWYRQTLGQGPEFLTYFQNEAQLEKSRLLSDRFSAERPKGSFSTLEIQRTEQGDSAMYLCASSGQGDTEAFFGQGTRLTVV.

This sequence joins TRBV5-1 and TRBJ1-2; a possible D gene is TRBD1 (5 bases). The germline V gene has CDR1 SGHRS and CDR2 YFSETQ. V was clipped by 0 bases and J by 2 bases, with 11 bases between them. CDR3 length: 15 residues. The CDR3 DNA follows: TGCGCCAGCAGCTTGGCCGGGGCAGGGAACTATGGCTACACCTTC. It translates to CASSLAGAGNYGYTF.

The V gene is TRBV5-5, the J gene TRBJ2-7, with D uncertain. The germline gives CDR1 SGHKS, CDR2 YYEKEE (reference sequence). The CDR3 spans 14 residues. The V end was cut by 3 bases, the J end by 0 bases, with 10 bases between. The CDR3 here is CASSSSGVSYEQYF. The CDR3 DNA reads TGTGCCAGCAGCTCCTCAGGCGTCTCCTACGAGCAGTACTTC. The variable domain in full, with the rest retrieved from reference TRBV5-5 and TRBJ2-7, is DAGVTQSPTHLIKTRGQQVTLRCSPISGHKSVSWYQQVLGQGPQFIFQYYEKEERGRGNFPDRFSARQFPNYSSELNVNALLLGDSALYLCASSSSGVSYEQYFGPGTRLTVT.

The rearrangement links TRBV7-9 to TRBJ2-1; 11 bases line up with TRBD2. The length of the CDR3 is 15 residues. The germline V gene encodes CDR1 SEHNR and CDR2 FQNEAQ (reference sequence). V was clipped by 5 bases and J by 5 bases; unmatched bases: 5. The CDR3 DNA follows: TGTGCCAGCAGCCCTCCGGGACTAGCGGACAATGAGCAGTTCTTC. Its translation is CASSPPGLADNEQFF.

This chain links TRBV19 with TRBJ2-1, with 9 nucleotides matching TRBD2. V was pared by 3 bases and J by 2 bases, with 5 bases of the junction left unmatched. This CDR3 spans 16 amino acids. Germline CDR1 LNHDA, CDR2 SQIVND (reference sequence). The CDR3 DNA follows: TGTGCCAGTAGTATGGTCGCTAGCGGGGCCTACAATGAGCAGTTCTTC. This sequence encodes CASSMVASGAYNEQFF.

V gene TRBV13 combines with J gene TRBJ2-6; D remains unclear. CDR3 length equals 15 residues. Per germline, CDR1 PRHDT and CDR2 FYEKMQ (reference sequence). Trimming took off 5 bases at V and 0 bases at J, with 8 bases between the two ends. CDR3 residues: CASSRRISGANVLTF. The CDR3 DNA reads TGTGCCAGCAGCCGACGGATCTCTGGGGCCAACGTCCTGACTTTC.

This clone was found a few times. The rearrangement links TRBV10-3 to TRBJ1-1; D is unresolved. CDR3 size: 13 residues. V shed 7 bases and J shed 0 bases, with 9 bases lying between them. CDR1 and CDR2 (germline): ENHRY, SYGVKD. CDR3 sequence: CAIMGSMNTEAFF. The DNA for the CDR3 is TGTGCCATCATGGGCAGCATGAACACTGAAGCTTTCTTT.

The V gene is TRBV24-1, the J gene TRBJ1-4, with D possibly being TRBD1 (6 bases). CDR1 and CDR2 from the germline V gene are KGHDR and SFDVKD. V was clipped by 7 bases and J by 3 bases, with 11 bases between them. CDR3 length equals 14 residues. The CDR3 reads CATSETGSNEKLFF. The CDR3 region has the DNA TGTGCCACCAGCGAGACAGGTTCTAATGAAAAACTGTTTTTT.

V and J are TRBV28 and TRBJ1-5, with 7 bases lining up with TRBD1. V lost 7 bases and J lost 7; bases outside the gene matches: 10. Germline V gene data show CDR1 as MDHEN and CDR2 as SYDVKM. This CDR3 contains 14 residues. The CDR3 DNA follows: TGTGCCAGCATTCCTTTGACAGGGCTACAGCCCCAGCATTTT. Amino acids: CASIPLTGLQPQHF.

The V and J genes are TRBV6-1 and TRBJ2-3, with D unclear. V shed 2 bases and J shed 3 bases, with 12 bases lying between them. Germline V lookup: CDR1 MNHNS, CDR2 SASEGT. The length of the CDR3 is 15 residues. The chain's CDR3 is CASSEPGFRTDTQYF. In DNA form, the CDR3 reads TGTGCCAGCAGTGAACCGGGTTTTCGTACAGATACGCAGTATTTT.

The chain employs TRBV4-1 and TRBJ2-3, with TRBD2 identical over 7 bases. V shed 1 base, J shed 2 bases, and the junction held 12 bases outside the gene matches. The CDR3 is 18 amino acids. Germline CDR1 MGHRA, CDR2 YSYEKL. CDR3 sequence: CASSQVGLRAGPTDTQYF. CDR3 bases: TGCGCCAGCAGCCAAGTTGGCCTCCGAGCGGGGCCCACAGATACGCAGTATTTT.

This chain joins TRBV29-1 and TRBJ1-2, with D unresolved. Germline V gene data show CDR1 as SQVTM and CDR2 as ANQGSEA. The V end was cut by 3 bases, the J end by 8 bases, with 19 bases between. The CDR3 extends over 14 amino acids. The CDR3 reads CSVEIARPLSGYTF. CDR3 DNA sequence: TGCAGCGTTGAGATCGCCCGACCCCTATCAGGCTACACCTTC.

The gene calls are TRBV7-6 and TRBJ1-6; TRBD1 agrees at 7 bases. Germline-derived CDR1 and CDR2 are SGHVS and FNYEAQ. Trimming at V came to 1 base and at J to 7 bases, leaving 1 base not matched to a gene. The CDR3 is 14 residues long. The CDR3 region is CASSLGGQNSPLHF. The CDR3, as DNA: TGTGCCAGCAGCTTAGGGGGACAGAATTCACCCCTCCACTTT.

The chain employs TRBV5-4 and TRBJ2-1; possibly TRBD1 or TRBD2 for D (5 bases each). Germline CDR1 SGHNT, CDR2 YYREEE (reference sequence). This CDR3 is 15 amino acids long. Trimming removed 4 bases at V and 6 bases at J, with 17 bases between. The CDR3 protein is CASSPGEGLFNEQFF. DNA of the CDR3: TGTGCCAGCAGCCCCGGAGAGGGGCTGTTCAATGAGCAGTTCTTC. Combining the CDR3 with reference TRBV5-4 and TRBJ2-1 gives the whole variable domain ETGVTQSPTHLIKTRGQQVTLRCSSQSGHNTVSWYQQALGQGPQFIFQYYREEENGRGNFPPRFSGLQFPNYSSELNVNALELDDSALYLCASSPGEGLFNEQFFGPGTRLTVL.

The J gene is TRBJ2-5, the V gene TRBV7-9; 9 bases line up with TRBD1. Losses at the gene ends were 5 bases for V and 5 bases for J; bases not matched to a gene: 9. This CDR3 region has 15 residues. Per the germline V gene, CDR1 is SEHNR and CDR2 is FQNEAQ (reference sequence). CDR3 residues: CASSQQGQGRETQYF. The CDR3 nucleotides are TGTGCCAGCAGCCAGCAGGGACAGGGTCGGGAGACCCAGTACTTC.

This chain uses TRBV5-1 with TRBJ2-5; D is undetermined. Germline values: CDR1 SGHRS, CDR2 YFSETQ. The germline V and J ends were trimmed by 0 bases and 0 bases, with 12 bases remaining between them. The CDR3 runs 16 residues. The CDR3 here is CASSLGAVLYQETQYF. In DNA form, the CDR3 reads TGCGCCAGCAGCTTGGGGGCAGTGCTGTACCAAGAGACCCAGTACTTC.

This clone was counted only a few times. The gene calls are TRBV9 and TRBJ2-1; D remains unclear. Germline V gives CDR1 SGDLS, CDR2 YYNGEE. Trimming removed 0 bases at V and 1 base at J, with 5 bases between. The CDR3 length is 14 residues. In DNA, the CDR3 is TGTGCCAGCAGCGTAGAACCTTCCTACAATGAGCAGTTCTTC. Amino acid sequence: CASSVEPSYNEQFF.

The chain couples TRBV5-8 to TRBJ1-3, with a possible D match to TRBD1 (5 bases). The germline V gene encodes CDR1 SGHTS and CDR2 YDEGEE. This CDR3 comprises 15 residues. V was pared by 3 bases and J by 0 bases, with 10 bases between. Here the CDR3 reads CASSWGYSSGNTIYF. Here the CDR3 DNA reads TGTGCCAGCAGCTGGGGCTACAGCTCTGGAAACACCATATATTTT.

This clone has only a few counts. In the same sample, other DNA sequences code for this CDR3. The rearrangement uses TRBV7-6 and TRBJ1-1, with TRBD1 as a possible D gene (5 bases). The germline V gene encodes CDR1 SGHVS and CDR2 FNYEAQ. The CDR3 totals 14 residues. Deletions cut 3 bases from V and 1 base from J, with 9 bases between. CDR3 bases: TGTGCCAGCAGCTTCCGTGGACAGAACACTGAAGCTTTCTTT. It specifies CASSFRGQNTEAFF.

The chain uses TRBV2 and TRBJ2-1; 10 positions agree with TRBD2. V trimming: 7 bases; J trimming: 8 bases; junction bases outside the gene matches: 20. CDR1 is SNHLY and CDR2 is FYNNEI in the germline V gene. This CDR3 has 18 residues. The CDR3 sequence is CASMADARIAGGSDEQFF. DNA of the CDR3: TGTGCCAGCATGGCGGACGCCCGGATAGCGGGGGGAAGCGATGAGCAGTTCTTC.

The DNA for the CDR3 is TGTGCCAGTAGTCATGCAGTATACAATGAGCAGTTCTTC. Protein sequence: CASSHAVYNEQFF. The rearrangement joins TRBV19 to TRBJ2-1; D unclear. CDR1 and CDR2 from the germline V gene are LNHDA and SQIVND (reference sequence). V lost 5 bases, J lost 4 bases, and 9 bases lay in between. CDR3 length equals 13 residues.

This clone was observed once. This chain links TRBV28 with TRBJ1-2, with 12 nucleotides matching TRBD1. With V trimmed by 7 bases and J by 4 bases, 13 bases remained unmatched. This CDR3 has 17 amino acids. The V gene's germline CDR1 is MDHEN and CDR2 SYDVKM. The CDR3 nucleotides read TGTGCCAGCACCGAGGTGGGGACAGGGGGCGCCGGCTATGGCTACACCTTC. This codes for CASTEVGTGGAGYGYTF.

The rearrangement uses TRBV6-5 and TRBJ1-4; 10 nucleotides line up with TRBD1. J lost 6 bases, V lost 6 bases, and 7 bases had no gene match. This CDR3 comprises 15 residues. Germline CDR1 and CDR2: MNHEY and SVGAGI. CDR3 nucleotides: TGTGCCAGCAGGCGTTGGACAGGGGGAGATGAAAAACTGTTTTTT. The encoded protein is CASRRWTGGDEKLFF.

The J gene is TRBJ1-4, the V gene TRBV4-1; tentatively, D is TRBD1 (6 bases). CDR3 size: 17 residues. Germline V gene sequence: CDR1 MGHRA, CDR2 YSYEKL. The germline V and J ends were trimmed by 3 bases and 5 bases, with 19 bases remaining between them. CDR3 amino acids: CASSHGHPGGGNEKLFF. For the CDR3, the DNA is TGCGCCAGCAGCCATGGACATCCGGGAGGGGGAAATGAAAAACTGTTTTTT.

Here the CDR3 reads CASSSGTGKRGSYEQYF. CDR3 DNA: TGTGCCAGCAGCTCAGGGACAGGGAAGAGAGGCTCCTACGAGCAGTACTTC. The rearrangement uses TRBV7-9 and TRBJ2-7; 9 nucleotides match TRBD1. The CDR3 sequence is 17 residues long. V was clipped by 4 bases and J by 0 bases; unmatched bases: 10. From germline, CDR1 is SEHNR and CDR2 FQNEAQ (reference sequence).

In this sample, this clone turned up once. The CDR3 protein is CASSLWAGGEYGYTF. CDR3 nucleotide sequence: TGTGCCAGCAGTTTATGGGCAGGGGGTGAATATGGCTACACCTTC. The J gene is TRBJ1-2, the V gene TRBV27; 7 bases align to TRBD1. Germline V gene data show CDR1 as MNHEY and CDR2 as SMNVEV (reference sequence). The CDR3 consists of 15 residues. Trimming took 1 base from V and 5 from J; bases not matched to a gene: 7.

This clone was found once. This chain connects TRBV12-3 or TRBV12-4 to TRBJ1-2; D gene ambiguous. Trimming left V 2 bases short and J 3 bases short, with 7 bases between. CDR3 length: 13 amino acids. The CDR3: CASSLTADYGYTF. DNA for the CDR3: TGTGCCAGCAGTTTAACGGCAGACTATGGCTACACCTTC.

The chain links TRBV11-3 to TRBJ1-2, with unresolved D. This CDR3 comprises 13 residues. The V end lost 3 bases, the J end lost 7 bases, and 12 bases lay between the germline ends. Germline V CDR1 and CDR2: SGHNT, YENEEA. CDR3 DNA: TGTGCCAGCAGCTTCCGGACTGACTCTGGCTACACCTTC. Translating it yields CASSFRTDSGYTF.